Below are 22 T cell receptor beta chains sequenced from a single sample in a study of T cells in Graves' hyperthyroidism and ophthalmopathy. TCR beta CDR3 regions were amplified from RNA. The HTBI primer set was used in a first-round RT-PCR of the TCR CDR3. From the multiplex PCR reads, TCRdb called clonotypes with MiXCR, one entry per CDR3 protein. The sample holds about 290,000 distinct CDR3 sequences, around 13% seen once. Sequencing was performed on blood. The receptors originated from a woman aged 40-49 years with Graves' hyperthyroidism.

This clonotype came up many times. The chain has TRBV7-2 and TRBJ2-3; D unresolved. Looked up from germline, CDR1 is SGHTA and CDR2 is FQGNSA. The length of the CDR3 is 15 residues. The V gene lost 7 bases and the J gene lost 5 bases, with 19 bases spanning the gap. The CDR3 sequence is CASNLGASSGDTQYF. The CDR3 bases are TGTGCCAGCAACCTAGGAGCTAGTTCCGGAGATACGCAGTATTTT.

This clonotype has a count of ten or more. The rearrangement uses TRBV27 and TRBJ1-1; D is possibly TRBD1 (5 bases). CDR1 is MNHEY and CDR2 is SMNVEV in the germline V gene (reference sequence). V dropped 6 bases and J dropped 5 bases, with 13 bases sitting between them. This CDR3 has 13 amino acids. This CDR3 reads CASSYNRGTEAFF. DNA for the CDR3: TGTGCCAGCAGCTATAACCGGGGGACTGAAGCTTTCTTT.

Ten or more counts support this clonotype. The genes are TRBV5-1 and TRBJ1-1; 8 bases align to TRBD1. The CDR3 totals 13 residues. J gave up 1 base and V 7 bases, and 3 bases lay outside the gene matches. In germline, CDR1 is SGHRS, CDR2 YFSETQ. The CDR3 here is CASGGQGNTEAFF. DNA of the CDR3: TGCGCCAGCGGCGGACAGGGGAACACTGAAGCTTTCTTT.

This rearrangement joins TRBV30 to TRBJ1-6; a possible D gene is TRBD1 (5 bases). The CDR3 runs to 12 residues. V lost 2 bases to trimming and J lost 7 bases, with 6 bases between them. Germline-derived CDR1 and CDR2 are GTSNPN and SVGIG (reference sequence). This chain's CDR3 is CAWSKGNSPLHF. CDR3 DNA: TGTGCCTGGAGTAAGGGGAATTCACCCCTCCACTTT.

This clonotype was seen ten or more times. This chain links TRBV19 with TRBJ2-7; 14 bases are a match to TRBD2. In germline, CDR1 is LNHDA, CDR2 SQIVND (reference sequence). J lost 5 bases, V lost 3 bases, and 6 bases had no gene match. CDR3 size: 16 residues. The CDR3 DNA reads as TGTGCCAGTAGTATCGGCGGACTAGCGGGAGGCCACGAGCAGTACTTC. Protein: CASSIGGLAGGHEQYF.

Here the CDR3 reads CASRRSSYNEQFF. The CDR3 nucleotides are TGTGCCAGCAGAAGAAGCTCCTACAATGAGCAGTTCTTC. The V gene is TRBV6-2 or TRBV6-3, the J gene TRBJ2-1, with unresolved D. CDR1 is MNHEY, CDR2 SVGEGT, per germline. V lost 6 bases to trimming and J lost 0 bases, with 6 bases between them. The length of the CDR3 is 13 residues.

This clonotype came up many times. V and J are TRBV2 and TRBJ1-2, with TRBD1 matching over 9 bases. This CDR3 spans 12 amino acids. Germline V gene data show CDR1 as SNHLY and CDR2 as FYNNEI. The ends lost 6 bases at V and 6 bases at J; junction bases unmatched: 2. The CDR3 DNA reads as TGTGCCAGCAGGCGGACAGGGGATGGCTACACCTTC. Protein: CASRRTGDGYTF.

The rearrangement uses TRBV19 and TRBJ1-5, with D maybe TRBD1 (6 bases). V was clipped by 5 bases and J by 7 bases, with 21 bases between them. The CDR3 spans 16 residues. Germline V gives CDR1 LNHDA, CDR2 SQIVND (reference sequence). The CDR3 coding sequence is TGTGCCAGTAGTGACAACGGCGCGGGGGCTTGGCAGCCCCAGCATTTT. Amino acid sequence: CASSDNGAGAWQPQHF. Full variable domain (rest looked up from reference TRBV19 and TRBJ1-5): DGGITQSPKYLFRKEGQNVTLSCEQNLNHDAMYWYRQDPGQGLRLIYYSQIVNDFQKGDIAEGYSVSREKKESFPLTVTSAQKNPTAFYLCASSDNGAGAWQPQHFGDGTRLSIL.

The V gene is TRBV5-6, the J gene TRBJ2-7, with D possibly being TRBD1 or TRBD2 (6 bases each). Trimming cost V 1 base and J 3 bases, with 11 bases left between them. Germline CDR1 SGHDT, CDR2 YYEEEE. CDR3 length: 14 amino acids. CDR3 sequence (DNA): TGTGCCAGCAGCTTGAGGGGGGCGGACTACGAGCAGTACTTC. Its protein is CASSLRGADYEQYF.

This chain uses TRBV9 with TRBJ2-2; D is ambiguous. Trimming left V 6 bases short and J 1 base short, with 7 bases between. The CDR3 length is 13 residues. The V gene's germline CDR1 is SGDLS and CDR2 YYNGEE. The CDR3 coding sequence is TGTGCCAGCACCCGACGGAACACCGGGGAGCTGTTTTTT. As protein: CASTRRNTGELFF.

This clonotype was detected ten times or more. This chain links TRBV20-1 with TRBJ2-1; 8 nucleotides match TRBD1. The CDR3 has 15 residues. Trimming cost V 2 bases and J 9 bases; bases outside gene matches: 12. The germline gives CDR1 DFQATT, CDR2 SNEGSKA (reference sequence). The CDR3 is CSARWSGRGRREQFF. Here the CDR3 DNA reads TGCAGTGCTAGATGGTCGGGCAGGGGGCGCCGTGAGCAGTTCTTC.

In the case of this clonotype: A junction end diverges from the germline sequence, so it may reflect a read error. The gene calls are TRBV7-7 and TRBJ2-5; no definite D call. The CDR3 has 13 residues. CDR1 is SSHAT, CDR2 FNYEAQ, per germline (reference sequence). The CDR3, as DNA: TGTGCTAGCAGCTTAGGGTACAAAGAGACCCAGTACTTC. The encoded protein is CASSLGYKETQYF.

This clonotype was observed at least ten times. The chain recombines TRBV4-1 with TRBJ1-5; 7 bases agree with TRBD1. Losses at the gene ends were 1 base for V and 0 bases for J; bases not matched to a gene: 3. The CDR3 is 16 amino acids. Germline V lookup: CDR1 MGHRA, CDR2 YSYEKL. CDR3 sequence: CASSQGTGNSNQPQHF. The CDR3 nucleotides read TGCGCCAGCAGCCAAGGGACAGGTAATAGCAATCAGCCCCAGCATTTT.

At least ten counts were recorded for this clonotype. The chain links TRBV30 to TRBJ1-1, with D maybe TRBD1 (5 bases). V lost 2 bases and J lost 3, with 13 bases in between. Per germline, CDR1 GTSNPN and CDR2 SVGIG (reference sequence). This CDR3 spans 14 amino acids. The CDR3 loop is CAWSWGRSDTEAFF. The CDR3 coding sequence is TGTGCCTGGAGTTGGGGCCGTTCCGACACTGAAGCTTTCTTT.

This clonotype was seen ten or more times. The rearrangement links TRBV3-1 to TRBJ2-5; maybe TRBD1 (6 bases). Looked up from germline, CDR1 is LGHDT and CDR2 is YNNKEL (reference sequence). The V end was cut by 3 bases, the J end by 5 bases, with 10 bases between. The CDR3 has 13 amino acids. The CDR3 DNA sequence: TGTGCCAGCAGCCAGCCAGGGGTTGAGACCCAGTACTTC. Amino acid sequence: CASSQPGVETQYF.

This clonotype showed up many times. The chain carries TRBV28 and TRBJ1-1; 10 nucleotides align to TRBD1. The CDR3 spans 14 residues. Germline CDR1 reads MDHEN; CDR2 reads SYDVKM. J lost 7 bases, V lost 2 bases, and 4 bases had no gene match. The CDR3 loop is CASSLGGQGGEAFF. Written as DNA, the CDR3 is TGTGCCAGCAGTTTAGGCGGACAGGGGGGTGAAGCTTTCTTT.

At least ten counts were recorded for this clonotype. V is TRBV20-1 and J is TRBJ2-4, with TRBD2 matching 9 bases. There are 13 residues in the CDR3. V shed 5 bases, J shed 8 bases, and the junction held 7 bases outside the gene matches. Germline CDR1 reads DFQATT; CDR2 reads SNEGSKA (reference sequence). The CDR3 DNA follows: TGCAGTGCTTCCAGCGGGGGGTCGGACATTCAGTACTTC. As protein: CSASSGGSDIQYF.

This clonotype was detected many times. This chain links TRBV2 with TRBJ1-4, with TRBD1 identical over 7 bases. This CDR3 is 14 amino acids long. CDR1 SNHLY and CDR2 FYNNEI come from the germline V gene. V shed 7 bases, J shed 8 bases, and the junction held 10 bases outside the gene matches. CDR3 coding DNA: TGTGCCAGCAAGCTACAGGGGAAAAGGGAAAAACTGTTTTTT. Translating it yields CASKLQGKREKLFF.

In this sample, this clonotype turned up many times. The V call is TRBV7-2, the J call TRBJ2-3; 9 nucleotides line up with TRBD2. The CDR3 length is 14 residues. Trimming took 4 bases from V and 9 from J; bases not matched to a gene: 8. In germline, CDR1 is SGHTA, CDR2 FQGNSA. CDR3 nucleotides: TGTGCCAGCAGCTCAGGACTAGCGTCTTTCACGCAGTATTTT. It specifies CASSSGLASFTQYF.

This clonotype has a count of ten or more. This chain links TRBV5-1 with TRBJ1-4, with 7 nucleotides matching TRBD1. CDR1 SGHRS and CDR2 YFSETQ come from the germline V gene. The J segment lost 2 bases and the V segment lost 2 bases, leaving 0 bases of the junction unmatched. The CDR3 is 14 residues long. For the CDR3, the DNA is TGCGCCAGCAGCTTACAGGGGACTAATGAAAAACTGTTTTTT. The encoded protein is CASSLQGTNEKLFF.

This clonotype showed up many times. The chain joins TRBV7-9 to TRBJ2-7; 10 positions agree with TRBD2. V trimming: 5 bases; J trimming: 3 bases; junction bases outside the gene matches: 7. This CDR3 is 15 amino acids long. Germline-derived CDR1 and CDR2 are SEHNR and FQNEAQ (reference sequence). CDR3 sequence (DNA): TGTGCCAGCAGCCCGGGGACTAGCGTGAACTACGAGCAGTACTTC. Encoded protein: CASSPGTSVNYEQYF.

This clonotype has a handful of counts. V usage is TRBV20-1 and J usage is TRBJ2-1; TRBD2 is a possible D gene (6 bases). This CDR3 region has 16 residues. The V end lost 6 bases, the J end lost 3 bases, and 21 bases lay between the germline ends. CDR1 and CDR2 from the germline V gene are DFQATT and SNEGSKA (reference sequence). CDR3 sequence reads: CSAGGLERILYNEQFF. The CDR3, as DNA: TGCAGTGCCGGAGGGCTGGAACGGATCCTCTACAATGAGCAGTTCTTC.